The clone carrying this TCR beta chain was detected only a few times. Its antigen is still unknown. The source of the sample is a study of CD8 T cells in ankylosing spondylitis. Broader study findings: Seemingly characteristic of ankylosing spondylitis blood was a TCR beta motif consisting of about 8 highly homologous variants.

Quantitative barcoded 5'-RACE was used to prepare TCR beta libraries. MiXCR was run by TCRdb on the 5' RACE reads, yielding one entry per CDR3 protein. The repertoire consists of some 240,000 distinct CDR3 sequences, with roughly a quarter occurring once and the leading ten covering approximately 0.61%. V was pared by 5 bases and J by 7 bases, with 12 bases between. Germline V CDR1 and CDR2: KGHSH, LQKENI. The CDR3 spans 13 residues. The chain combines TRBV18 with TRBJ2-1; TRBD2 might be the D (5 bases). The sequenced material came from blood, either unsorted or a sorted T cell fraction (not recorded which). The sequence was obtained from a male donor with ankylosing spondylitis or in good health (not recorded which). CDR3 amino acids: CASSYGEKNEQFF. The CDR3 region has the DNA TGTGCCAGCTCATACGGGGAGAAAAATGAGCAGTTCTTC.